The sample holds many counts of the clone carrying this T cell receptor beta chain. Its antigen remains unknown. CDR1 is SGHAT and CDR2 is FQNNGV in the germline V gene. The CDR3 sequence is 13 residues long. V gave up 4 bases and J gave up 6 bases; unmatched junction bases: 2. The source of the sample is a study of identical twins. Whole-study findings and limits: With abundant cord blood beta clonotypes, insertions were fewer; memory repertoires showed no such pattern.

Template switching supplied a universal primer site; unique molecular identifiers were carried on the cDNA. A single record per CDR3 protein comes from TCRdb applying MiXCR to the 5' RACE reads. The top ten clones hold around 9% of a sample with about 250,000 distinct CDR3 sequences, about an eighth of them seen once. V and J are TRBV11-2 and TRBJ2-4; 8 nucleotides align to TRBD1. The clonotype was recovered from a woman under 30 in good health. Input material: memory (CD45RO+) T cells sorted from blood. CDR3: CASSSGQGNIQYF. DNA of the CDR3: TGTGCCAGCAGCTCCGGACAGGGAAACATTCAGTACTTC.